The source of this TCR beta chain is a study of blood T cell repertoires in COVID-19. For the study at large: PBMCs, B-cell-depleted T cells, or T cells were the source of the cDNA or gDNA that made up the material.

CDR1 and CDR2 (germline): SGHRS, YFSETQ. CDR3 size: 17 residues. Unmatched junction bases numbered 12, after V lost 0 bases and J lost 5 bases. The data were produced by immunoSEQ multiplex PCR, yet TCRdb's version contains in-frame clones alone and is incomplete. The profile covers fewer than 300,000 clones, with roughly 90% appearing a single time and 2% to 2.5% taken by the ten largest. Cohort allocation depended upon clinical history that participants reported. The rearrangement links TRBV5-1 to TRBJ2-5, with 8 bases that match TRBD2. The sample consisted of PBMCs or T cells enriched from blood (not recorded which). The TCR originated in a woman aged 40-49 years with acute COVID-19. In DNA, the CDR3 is TGCGCCAGCAGCTTGGACCCGGGAGGGTCCTTGGGGGAGACCCAGTACTTC. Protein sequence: CASSLDPGGSLGETQYF.